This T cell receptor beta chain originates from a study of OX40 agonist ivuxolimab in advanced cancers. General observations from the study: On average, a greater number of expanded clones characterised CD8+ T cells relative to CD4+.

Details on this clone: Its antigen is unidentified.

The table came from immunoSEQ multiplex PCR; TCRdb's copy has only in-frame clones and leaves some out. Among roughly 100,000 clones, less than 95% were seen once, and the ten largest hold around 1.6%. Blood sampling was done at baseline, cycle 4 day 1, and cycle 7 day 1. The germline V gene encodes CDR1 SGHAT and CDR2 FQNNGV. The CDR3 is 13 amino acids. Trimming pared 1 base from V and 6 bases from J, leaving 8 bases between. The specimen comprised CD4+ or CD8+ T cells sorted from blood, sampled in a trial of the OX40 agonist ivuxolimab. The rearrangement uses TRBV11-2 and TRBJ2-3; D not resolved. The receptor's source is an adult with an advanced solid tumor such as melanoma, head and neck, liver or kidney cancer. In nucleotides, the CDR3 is TGTGCCAGCAGCTTAGGAGTAACCGATACGCAGTATTTT. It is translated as CASSLGVTDTQYF.